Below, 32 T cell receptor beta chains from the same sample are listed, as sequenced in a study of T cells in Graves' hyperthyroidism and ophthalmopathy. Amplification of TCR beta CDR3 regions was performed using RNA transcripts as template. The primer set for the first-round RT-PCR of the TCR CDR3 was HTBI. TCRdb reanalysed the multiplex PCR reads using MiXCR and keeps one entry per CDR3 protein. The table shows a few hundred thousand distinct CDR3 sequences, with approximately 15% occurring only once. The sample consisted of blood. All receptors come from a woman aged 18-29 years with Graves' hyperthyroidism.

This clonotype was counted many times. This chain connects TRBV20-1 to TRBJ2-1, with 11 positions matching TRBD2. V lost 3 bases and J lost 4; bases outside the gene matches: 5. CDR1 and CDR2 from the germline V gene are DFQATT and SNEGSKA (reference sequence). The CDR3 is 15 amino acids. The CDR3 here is CSASPIAGGYNEQFF. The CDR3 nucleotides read TGCAGTGCTAGTCCCATAGCGGGAGGGTACAATGAGCAGTTCTTC.

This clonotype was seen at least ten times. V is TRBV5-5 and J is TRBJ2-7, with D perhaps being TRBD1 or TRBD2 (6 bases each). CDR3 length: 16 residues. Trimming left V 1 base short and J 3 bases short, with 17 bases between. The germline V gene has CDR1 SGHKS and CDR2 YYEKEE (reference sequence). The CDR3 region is CASSLIRGRLFYEQYF. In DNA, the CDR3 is TGTGCCAGCAGCTTGATACGGGGGCGGCTCTTCTACGAGCAGTACTTC.

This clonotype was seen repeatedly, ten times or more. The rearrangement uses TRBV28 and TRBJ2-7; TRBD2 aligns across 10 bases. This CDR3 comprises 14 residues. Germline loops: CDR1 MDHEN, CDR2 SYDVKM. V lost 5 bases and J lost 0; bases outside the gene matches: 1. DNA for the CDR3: TGTGCCAGCAGTGGGACTAGCGTCTCCTACGAGCAGTACTTC. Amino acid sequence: CASSGTSVSYEQYF. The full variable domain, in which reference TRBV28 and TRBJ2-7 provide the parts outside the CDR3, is DVKVTQSSRYLVKRTGEKVFLECVQDMDHENMFWYRQDPGLGLRLIYFSYDVKMKEKGDIPEGYSVSREKKERFSLILESASTNQTSMYLCASSGTSVSYEQYFGPGTRLTVT.

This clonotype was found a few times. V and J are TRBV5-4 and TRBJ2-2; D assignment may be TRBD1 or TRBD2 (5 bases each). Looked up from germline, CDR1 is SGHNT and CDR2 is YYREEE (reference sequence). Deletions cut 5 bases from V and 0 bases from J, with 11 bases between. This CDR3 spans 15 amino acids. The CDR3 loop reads CASRPGRPNTGELFF. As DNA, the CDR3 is TGTGCCAGCAGGCCGGGACGGCCGAACACCGGGGAGCTGTTTTTT.

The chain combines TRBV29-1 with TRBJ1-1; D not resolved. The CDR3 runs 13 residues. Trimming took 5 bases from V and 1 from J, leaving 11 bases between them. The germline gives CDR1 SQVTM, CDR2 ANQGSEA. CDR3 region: CSVKGQANTEAFF. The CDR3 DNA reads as TGCAGCGTTAAAGGGCAAGCGAACACTGAAGCTTTCTTT.

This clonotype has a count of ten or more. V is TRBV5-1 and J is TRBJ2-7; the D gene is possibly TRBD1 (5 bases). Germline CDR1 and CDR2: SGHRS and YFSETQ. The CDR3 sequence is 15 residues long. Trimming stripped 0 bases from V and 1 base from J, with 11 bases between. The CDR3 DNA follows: TGCGCCAGCAGCTTGGACGACAGCCTTTCCTACGAGCAGTACTTC. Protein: CASSLDDSLSYEQYF.

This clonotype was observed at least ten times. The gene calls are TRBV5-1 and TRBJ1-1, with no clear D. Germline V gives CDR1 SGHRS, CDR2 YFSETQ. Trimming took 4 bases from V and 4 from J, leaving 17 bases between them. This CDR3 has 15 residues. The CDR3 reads CASSQDEGGSTEAFF. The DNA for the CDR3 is TGCGCCAGCAGCCAGGATGAGGGTGGGAGCACTGAAGCTTTCTTT.

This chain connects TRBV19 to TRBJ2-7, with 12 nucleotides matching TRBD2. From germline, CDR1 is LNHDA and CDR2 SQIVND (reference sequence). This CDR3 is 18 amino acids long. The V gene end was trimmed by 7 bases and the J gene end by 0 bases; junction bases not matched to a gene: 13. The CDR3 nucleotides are TGTGCCAGTACCAATGGGGGACTAGCGGGCGGAAACTCCTACGAGCAGTACTTC. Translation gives CASTNGGLAGGNSYEQYF.

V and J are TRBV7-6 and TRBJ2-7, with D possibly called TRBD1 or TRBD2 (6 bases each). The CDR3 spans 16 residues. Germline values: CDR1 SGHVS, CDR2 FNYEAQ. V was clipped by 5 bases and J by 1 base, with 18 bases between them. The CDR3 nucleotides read TGTGCCAGCAGCCCTAGTGAGGGGGAGGTGTCCTACGAGCAGTACTTC. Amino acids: CASSPSEGEVSYEQYF.

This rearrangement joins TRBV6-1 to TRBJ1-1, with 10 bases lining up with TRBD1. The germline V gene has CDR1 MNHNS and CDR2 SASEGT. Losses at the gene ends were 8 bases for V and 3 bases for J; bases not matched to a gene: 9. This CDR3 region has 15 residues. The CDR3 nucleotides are TGTGCCAGCGGGGGACAGGGGAAACCCTACACTGAAGCTTTCTTT. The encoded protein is CASGGQGKPYTEAFF.

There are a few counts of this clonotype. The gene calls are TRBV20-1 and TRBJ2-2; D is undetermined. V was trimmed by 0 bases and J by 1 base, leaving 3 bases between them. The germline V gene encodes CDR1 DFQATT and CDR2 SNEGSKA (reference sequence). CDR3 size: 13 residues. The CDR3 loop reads CSAREENTGELFF. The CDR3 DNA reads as TGCAGTGCTAGAGAGGAGAACACCGGGGAGCTGTTTTTT.

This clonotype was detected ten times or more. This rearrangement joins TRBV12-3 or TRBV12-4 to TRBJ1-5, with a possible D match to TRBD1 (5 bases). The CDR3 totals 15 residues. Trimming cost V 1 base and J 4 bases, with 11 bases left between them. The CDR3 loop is CASSLGGTENQPQHF. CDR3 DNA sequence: TGTGCCAGCAGTTTAGGGGGGACGGAGAATCAGCCCCAGCATTTT.

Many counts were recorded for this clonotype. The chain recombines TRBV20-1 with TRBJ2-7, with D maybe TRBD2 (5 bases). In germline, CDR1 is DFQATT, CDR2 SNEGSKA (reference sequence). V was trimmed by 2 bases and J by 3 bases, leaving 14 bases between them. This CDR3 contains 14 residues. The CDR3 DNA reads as TGCAGTGCTAGATCTCGGTGGGGAGACTACGAGCAGTACTTC. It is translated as CSARSRWGDYEQYF.

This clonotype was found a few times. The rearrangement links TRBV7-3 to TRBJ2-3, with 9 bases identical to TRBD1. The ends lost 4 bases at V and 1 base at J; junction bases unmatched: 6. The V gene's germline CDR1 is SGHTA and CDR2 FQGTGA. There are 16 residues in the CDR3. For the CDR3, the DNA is TGTGCCAGCAGCTCGGGACAGGGCCGGGGCACAGATACGCAGTATTTT. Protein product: CASSSGQGRGTDTQYF.

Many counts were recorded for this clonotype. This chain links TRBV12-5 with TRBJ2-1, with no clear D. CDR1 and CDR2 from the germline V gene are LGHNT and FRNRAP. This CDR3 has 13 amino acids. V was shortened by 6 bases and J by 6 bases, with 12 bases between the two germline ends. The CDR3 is CASGSPYPNEQFF. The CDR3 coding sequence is TGTGCTAGTGGGTCTCCTTACCCCAATGAGCAGTTCTTC.

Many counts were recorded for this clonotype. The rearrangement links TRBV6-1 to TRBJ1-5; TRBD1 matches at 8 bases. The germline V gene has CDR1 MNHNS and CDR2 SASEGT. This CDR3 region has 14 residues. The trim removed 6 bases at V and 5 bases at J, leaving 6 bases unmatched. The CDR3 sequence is CASSKGQGDQPQHF. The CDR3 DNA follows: TGTGCCAGCAGCAAAGGACAGGGAGATCAGCCCCAGCATTTT.

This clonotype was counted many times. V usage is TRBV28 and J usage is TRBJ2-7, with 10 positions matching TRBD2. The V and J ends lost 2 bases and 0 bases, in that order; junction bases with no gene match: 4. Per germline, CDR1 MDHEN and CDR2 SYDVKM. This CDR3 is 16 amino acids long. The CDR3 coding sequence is TGTGCCAGCAGTTTAGGAGCGGGAGGGTACTCCTACGAGCAGTACTTC. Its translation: CASSLGAGGYSYEQYF.

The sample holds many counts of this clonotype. CDR3: CASSFKLGDFYGYTF. The CDR3 bases are TGTGCCAGCAGCTTCAAACTTGGGGACTTCTATGGCTACACCTTC. The chain joins TRBV7-2 to TRBJ1-2; D perhaps matches TRBD1 (5 bases). Trimming left V 3 bases short and J 4 bases short, with 15 bases between. The CDR3 runs to 15 residues. The V gene's germline CDR1 is SGHTA and CDR2 FQGNSA.

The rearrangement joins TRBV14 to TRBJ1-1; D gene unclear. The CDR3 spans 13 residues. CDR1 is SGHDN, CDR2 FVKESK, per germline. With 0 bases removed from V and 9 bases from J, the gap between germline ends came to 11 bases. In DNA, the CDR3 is TGTGCCAGCAGCCAAGATATGAGCCGAAAAGCTTTCTTT. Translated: CASSQDMSRKAFF.

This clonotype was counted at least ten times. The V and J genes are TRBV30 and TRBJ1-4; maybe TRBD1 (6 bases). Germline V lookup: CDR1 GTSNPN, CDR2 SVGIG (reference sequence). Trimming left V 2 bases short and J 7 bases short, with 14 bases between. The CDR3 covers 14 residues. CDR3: CAWSSGEFGEKLFF. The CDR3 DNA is TGTGCCTGGAGTTCAGGGGAGTTCGGTGAAAAACTGTTTTTT.

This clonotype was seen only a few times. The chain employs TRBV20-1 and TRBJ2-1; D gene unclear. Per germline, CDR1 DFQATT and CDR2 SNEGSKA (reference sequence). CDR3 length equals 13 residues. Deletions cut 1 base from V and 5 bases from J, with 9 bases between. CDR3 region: CSARGTTNNEQFF. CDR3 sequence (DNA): TGCAGTGCTAGAGGAACAACTAACAATGAGCAGTTCTTC.

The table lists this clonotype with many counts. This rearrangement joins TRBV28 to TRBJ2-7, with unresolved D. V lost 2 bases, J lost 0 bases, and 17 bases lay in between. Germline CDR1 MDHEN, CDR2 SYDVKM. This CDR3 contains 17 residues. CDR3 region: CASSLTYGTSNSYEQYF. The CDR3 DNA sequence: TGTGCCAGCAGTTTAACCTATGGAACCAGCAACTCCTACGAGCAGTACTTC.

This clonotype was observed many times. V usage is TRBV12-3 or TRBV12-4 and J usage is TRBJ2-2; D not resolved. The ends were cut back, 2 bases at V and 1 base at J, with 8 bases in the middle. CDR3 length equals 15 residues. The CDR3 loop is CASSLWAQNTGELFF. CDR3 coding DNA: TGTGCCAGCAGTTTATGGGCGCAGAACACCGGGGAGCTGTTTTTT.

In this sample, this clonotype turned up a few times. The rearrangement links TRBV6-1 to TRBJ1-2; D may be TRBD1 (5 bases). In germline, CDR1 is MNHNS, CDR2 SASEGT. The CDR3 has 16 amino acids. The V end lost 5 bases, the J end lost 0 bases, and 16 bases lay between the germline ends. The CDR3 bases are TGTGCCAGCAGTCGGTGGGGACGGATAGCTAACTATGGCTACACCTTC. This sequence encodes CASSRWGRIANYGYTF.

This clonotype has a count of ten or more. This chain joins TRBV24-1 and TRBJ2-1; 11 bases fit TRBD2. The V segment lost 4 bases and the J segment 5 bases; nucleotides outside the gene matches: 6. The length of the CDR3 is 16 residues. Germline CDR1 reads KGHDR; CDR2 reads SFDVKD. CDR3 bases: TGTGCCACCAGTGACCATAGCGGGAGGGTCAACAATGAGCAGTTCTTC. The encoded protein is CATSDHSGRVNNEQFF.

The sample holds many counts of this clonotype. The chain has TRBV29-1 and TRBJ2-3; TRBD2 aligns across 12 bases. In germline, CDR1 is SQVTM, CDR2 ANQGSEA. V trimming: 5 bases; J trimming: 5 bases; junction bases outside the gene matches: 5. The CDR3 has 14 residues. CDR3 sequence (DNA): TGCAGCGTTCGACTAGCGGGAGTTATAGATACGCAGTATTTT. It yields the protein CSVRLAGVIDTQYF.

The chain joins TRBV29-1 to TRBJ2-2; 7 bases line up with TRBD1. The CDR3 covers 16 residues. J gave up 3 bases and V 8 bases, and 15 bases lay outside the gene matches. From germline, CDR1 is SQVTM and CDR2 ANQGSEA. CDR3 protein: CSFSTTGPWDTGELFF. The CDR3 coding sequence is TGCAGCTTCTCTACGACAGGGCCTTGGGACACCGGGGAGCTGTTTTTT.

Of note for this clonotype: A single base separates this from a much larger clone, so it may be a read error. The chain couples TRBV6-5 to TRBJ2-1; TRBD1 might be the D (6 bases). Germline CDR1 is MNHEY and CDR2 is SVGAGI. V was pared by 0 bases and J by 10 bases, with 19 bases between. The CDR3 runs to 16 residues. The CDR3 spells CASSYSRDKGRYEQFF. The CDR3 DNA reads TGTGCCAGCAGTTACTCGAGGGACAAGGGACGATACGAGCAGTTCTTC.

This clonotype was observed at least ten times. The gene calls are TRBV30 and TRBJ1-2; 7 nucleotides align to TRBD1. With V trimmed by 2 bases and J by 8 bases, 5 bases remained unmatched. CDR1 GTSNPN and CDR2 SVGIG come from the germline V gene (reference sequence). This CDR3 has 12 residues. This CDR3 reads CAWSLTGIGYTF. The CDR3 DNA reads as TGTGCCTGGAGTCTGACAGGGATCGGCTACACCTTC.

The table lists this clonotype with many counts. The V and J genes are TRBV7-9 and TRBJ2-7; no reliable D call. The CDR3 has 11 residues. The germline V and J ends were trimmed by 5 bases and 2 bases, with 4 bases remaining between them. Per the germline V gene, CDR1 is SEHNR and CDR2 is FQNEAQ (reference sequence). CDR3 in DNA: TGTGCCAGCAGCACCACCTACGAGCAGTACTTC. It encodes CASSTTYEQYF.

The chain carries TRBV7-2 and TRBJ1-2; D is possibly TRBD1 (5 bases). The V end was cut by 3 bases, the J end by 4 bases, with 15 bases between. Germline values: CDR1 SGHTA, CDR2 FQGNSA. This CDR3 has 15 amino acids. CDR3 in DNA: TGTGCCAGCAGCTTGGCGACAGATCCATTCTATGGCTACACCTTC. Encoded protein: CASSLATDPFYGYTF.

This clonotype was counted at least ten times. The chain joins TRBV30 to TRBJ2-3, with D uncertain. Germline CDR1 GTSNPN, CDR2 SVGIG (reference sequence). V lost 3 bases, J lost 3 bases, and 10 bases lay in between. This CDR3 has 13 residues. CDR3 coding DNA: TGTGCCTGGAGCTACCCGTCGACAGATACGCAGTATTTT. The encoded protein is CAWSYPSTDTQYF.